Detailed here is one T cell receptor beta chain. Its specificity is not known. Germline V gives CDR1 MNHEY, CDR2 SMNVEV (reference sequence). The CDR3 has 14 amino acids. V lost 7 bases and J lost 5, with 17 bases in between. The record originates from a study of CD8+CD57+ T cells in acquired aplastic anemia. TCR beta VDJ combinations and CDR3 sequences were profiled from genomic DNA. TCRdb passed the reads through MiXCR, listing each CDR3 protein once. This table holds about 200,000 distinct CDR3 sequences, 55% to 65% found once. It was patients with CD8+CD57+ cell expansion by flow cytometry who were chosen for sequencing. The patients, all of them, had severe acquired aplastic anemia. No therapy was given to patients before blood sampling. General study findings and limits: In common between the patients and the controls were around 30 CD8+ CDR3 sequences.

The clonotype originates from a human donor with aplastic anemia. V gene TRBV27 combines with J gene TRBJ2-5, with D unresolved. Sample: sorted CD4+, CD8+, or CD8+CD57+ T cells (not recorded which) from PBMCs. CDR3 nucleotide sequence: TGTGCCAGCAACCAACTCGGGCTCGGGGAGACCCAGTACTTC. It is translated as CASNQLGLGETQYF.